A single sample is the source of the 27 T cell receptor beta chains below, sequenced in a study of early T cells in non-severe SARS-CoV-2 infection (dated by TCRdb to about 2021). Libraries were built with 5' RACE. The sample was run on a NextSeq 500. TCRdb reran the public reads through fastp at Q25 and MiXCR, keeping productive beta chains. Every distinct CDR3 protein forms one entry, paired with its most common genes and DNA. Within this sample are more than 60,000 distinct CDR3 sequences, with roughly 9.5% of them counted one time only. About 6% of the sample goes to the ten largest clones. The sample was whole blood. The receptors stem from an adult who was a healthcare worker with PCR-confirmed SARS-CoV-2 infection or an uninfected control (not recorded which).

V usage is TRBV3-1 and J usage is TRBJ1-2; no firm D call. Germline V gene sequence: CDR1 LGHDT, CDR2 YNNKEL (reference sequence). Trimming removed 5 bases from V and 0 bases from J, with 13 bases in between. The CDR3 is 15 residues long. As DNA, the CDR3 is TGTGCCAGCAGCTCCCGGACCGGAGCTAACTATGGCTACACCTTC. Encoded protein: CASSSRTGANYGYTF.

This clonotype was counted only a few times. The CDR3 coding sequence is TGTGCCAGCAGCGGACGAGGACCTGAAGATACGCAGTATTTT. Its protein product is CASSGRGPEDTQYF. The rearrangement uses TRBV7-8 and TRBJ2-3, with D unclear. Germline V gene data show CDR1 as SGHVS and CDR2 as FQNEAQ. The V end was cut by 5 bases, the J end by 5 bases, with 14 bases between. The CDR3 spans 14 residues. Complete variable domain (other parts from reference TRBV7-8 and TRBJ2-3): GAGVSQSPRYKVAKRGQDVALRCDPISGHVSLFWYQQALGQGPEFLTYFQNEAQLDKSGLPSDRFFAERPEGSVSTLKIQRTQQEDSAVYLCASSGRGPEDTQYFGPGTRLTVL.

In its sample, this clonotype was seen many times. The chain links TRBV9 to TRBJ2-2; 8 nucleotides line up with TRBD2. The V gene end was trimmed by 3 bases and the J gene end by 2 bases; junction bases not matched to a gene: 6. CDR3 length equals 16 residues. CDR1 and CDR2 (germline): SGDLS, YYNGEE. This CDR3 is CASSARSGTNTGELFF. The CDR3 bases are TGTGCCAGCAGCGCACGTAGCGGGACAAACACCGGGGAGCTGTTTTTT.

The gene calls are TRBV14 and TRBJ2-1, with D unresolved. The length of the CDR3 is 13 residues. The V end was cut by 7 bases, the J end by 3 bases, with 10 bases between. Per the germline V gene, CDR1 is SGHDN and CDR2 is FVKESK. CDR3 region: CASMITDYNEQFF. The CDR3, as DNA: TGTGCCAGCATGATTACAGACTACAATGAGCAGTTCTTC.

The chain joins TRBV7-2 to TRBJ2-7; D is unclear. The CDR3 spans 13 residues. Germline assignment: CDR1 SGHTA and CDR2 FQGNSA. Trimming shortened V by 1 base and J by 3 bases, and 7 bases separated the two germline ends. CDR3 DNA: TGTGCCAGCAGCTTAGTTTACAACTACGAGCAGTACTTC. It is translated as CASSLVYNYEQYF.

This clonotype was recorded at least ten times. The rearrangement joins TRBV20-1 to TRBJ2-3; D is possibly TRBD1 (5 bases). Trimming cost V 6 bases and J 2 bases, with 15 bases left between them. This CDR3 region has 14 residues. Germline V gives CDR1 DFQATT, CDR2 SNEGSKA (reference sequence). CDR3 protein: CSATDLQNTDTQYF. DNA for the CDR3: TGCAGTGCGACAGACCTACAAAACACAGATACGCAGTATTTT.

The CDR3 region has the DNA TGTGCCAGCAGTCAGGACAGGGACCGCGGCTACACCTTC. Translated, it gives CASSQDRDRGYTF. The chain has TRBV2 and TRBJ1-2; 8 nucleotides match TRBD1. The CDR3 totals 13 residues. The ends lost 5 bases at V and 8 bases at J; junction bases unmatched: 7. The germline CDR1 and CDR2 sequences are SNHLY and FYNNEI.

Only a few counts were recorded for this clonotype. The V gene is TRBV18, the J gene TRBJ2-2; the D is unclear. V shed 3 bases and J shed 4 bases, with 6 bases lying between them. CDR1 is KGHSH and CDR2 is LQKENI in the germline V gene. The CDR3 is made up of 13 amino acids. For the CDR3, the DNA is TGTGCCAGCTCACCTTCCAGCACCGGGGAGCTGTTTTTT. Protein: CASSPSSTGELFF.

The rearrangement uses TRBV5-1 and TRBJ2-3; a possible D gene is TRBD2 (6 bases). The CDR3 has 16 amino acids. Germline V gene data show CDR1 as SGHRS and CDR2 as YFSETQ. Trimming removed 0 bases at V and 1 base at J, with 12 bases between. CDR3 loop: CASSLEWRGGTDTQYF. In DNA form, the CDR3 reads TGCGCCAGCAGCTTGGAGTGGCGGGGCGGCACAGATACGCAGTATTTT.

V is TRBV11-2 and J is TRBJ2-1; D gene ambiguous. The CDR3 has 12 amino acids. Looked up from germline, CDR1 is SGHAT and CDR2 is FQNNGV. V was clipped by 1 base and J by 10 bases, with 8 bases between them. The CDR3 spells CASSLGIREQFF. In nucleotides, the CDR3 is TGTGCCAGCAGCTTAGGTATAAGGGAGCAGTTCTTC.

In this sample, this clonotype turned up many times. J is TRBJ2-1 and V is TRBV12-3 or TRBV12-4; tentatively, D is TRBD1 or TRBD2 (5 bases each). The CDR3 has 17 residues. V gave up 3 bases and J gave up 0 bases, with 15 bases separating them. The chain's CDR3 is CASSFRGAADSYNEQFF. CDR3 bases: TGTGCCAGCAGTTTCCGGGGCGCTGCGGACTCCTACAATGAGCAGTTCTTC.

The chain couples TRBV7-2 to TRBJ2-5, with a tentative D call TRBD2 (5 bases). V lost 5 bases and J 5 bases, leaving 21 bases between the germline ends. CDR1 and CDR2 (germline): SGHTA, FQGNSA. The CDR3 consists of 16 residues. CDR3 region: CASSPPTSRRSETQYF. DNA for the CDR3: TGTGCCAGCAGCCCACCTACTAGTCGCCGATCGGAGACCCAGTACTTC.

This chain connects TRBV11-2 to TRBJ2-3; 8 bases fit TRBD2. CDR1 is SGHAT, CDR2 FQNNGV, per germline. J gave up 6 bases and V 5 bases, and 13 bases lay outside the gene matches. This CDR3 has 16 residues. The CDR3 region has the DNA TGTGCCAGCAGCCCCAGCGGCGGGGGGCCCCGTGATACGCAGTATTTT. Translating gives CASSPSGGGPRDTQYF.

The chain uses TRBV7-2 and TRBJ1-3; 8 bases are shared with TRBD1. CDR1 and CDR2 from the germline V gene are SGHTA and FQGNSA. Trimming removed 3 bases from V and 4 bases from J; junction bases left unmatched: 8. This CDR3 comprises 16 residues. CDR3 loop: CASSLRTGGGGNTIYF. CDR3 bases: TGTGCCAGCAGCTTGAGAACAGGGGGTGGAGGAAACACCATATATTTT.

This chain joins TRBV5-1 and TRBJ1-4; D call uncertain. Germline assignment: CDR1 SGHRS and CDR2 YFSETQ. Trimming took off 7 bases at V and 8 bases at J, with 18 bases between the two ends. The CDR3 has 14 residues. This CDR3 reads CASRPPGSGEKLFF. The CDR3, as DNA: TGCGCCAGCCGGCCGCCCGGGTCGGGGGAAAAACTGTTTTTT.

This clonotype appeared many times. V gene TRBV7-8 combines with J gene TRBJ2-1, with D perhaps matching TRBD1 (6 bases). V lost 3 bases and J lost 6, with 15 bases in between. Germline V gives CDR1 SGHVS, CDR2 FQNEAQ. The CDR3 contains 15 residues. CDR3 nucleotides: TGTGCCAGCAGCTTCGGACAGACTCCCGGCAATGAGCAGTTCTTC. Translated: CASSFGQTPGNEQFF.

This clonotype was seen a handful of times. V usage is TRBV9 and J usage is TRBJ2-7; 7 nucleotides match TRBD1. There are 15 residues in the CDR3. The germline V gene encodes CDR1 SGDLS and CDR2 YYNGEE. Germline trimming cut 2 bases from V and 2 bases from J; bases unmatched to any gene: 7. CDR3 nucleotide sequence: TGTGCCAGCAGCGTCAGGACAGGTCCTACCTACGAGCAGTACTTC. Translated, it gives CASSVRTGPTYEQYF.

This clonotype was counted many times. This rearrangement joins TRBV10-3 to TRBJ1-4; perhaps TRBD1 as D (5 bases). Germline CDR1 ENHRY, CDR2 SYGVKD. The CDR3 extends over 14 amino acids. V dropped 1 base and J dropped 6 bases, with 9 bases sitting between them. CDR3 sequence (DNA): TGTGCCATCAGTGAGTTCGGGACCGATGAAAAACTGTTTTTT. Translating it yields CAISEFGTDEKLFF.

This clonotype was detected many times. The chain joins TRBV7-9 to TRBJ2-3, with D unclear. CDR3 length equals 13 residues. Germline assignment: CDR1 SEHNR and CDR2 FQNEAQ (reference sequence). V was trimmed by 3 bases and J by 0 bases, leaving 4 bases between them. The CDR3 sequence is CASSFPSTDTQYF. The CDR3 DNA follows: TGTGCCAGCAGCTTTCCTAGCACAGATACGCAGTATTTT.

This clonotype was seen only a few times. V gene TRBV10-3 combines with J gene TRBJ1-3; 8 nucleotides match TRBD1. The V and J ends lost 5 bases and 8 bases, in that order; junction bases with no gene match: 11. Germline V gene data show CDR1 as ENHRY and CDR2 as SYGVKD. The CDR3 has 15 amino acids. The CDR3 DNA is TGTGCCATCAGTCACTCCCGGGACAGGAGCGACACCATATATTTT. It is translated as CAISHSRDRSDTIYF.

This clonotype was counted many times. The chain carries TRBV5-1 and TRBJ2-5; 10 bases are shared with TRBD1. The CDR3 is made up of 17 amino acids. Germline V gene lookup returns CDR1 SGHRS and CDR2 YFSETQ. Germline trimming cut 4 bases from V and 2 bases from J; bases unmatched to any gene: 11. This CDR3 is CASSLNPGQGWQETQYF. The CDR3 bases are TGCGCCAGCAGCCTTAACCCGGGACAGGGGTGGCAAGAGACCCAGTACTTC. Full variable domain (missing parts from reference TRBV5-1 and TRBJ2-5): KAGVTQTPRYLIKTRGQQVTLSCSPISGHRSVSWYQQTPGQGLQFLFEYFSETQRNKGNFPGRFSGRQFSNSRSEMNVSTLELGDSALYLCASSLNPGQGWQETQYFGPGTRLLVL.

This clonotype came up many times. The J gene is TRBJ2-3, the V gene TRBV12-3 or TRBV12-4; a possible D gene is TRBD2 (5 bases). CDR3 length equals 13 residues. V was trimmed by 5 bases and J by 7 bases, leaving 13 bases between them. The CDR3 here is CASSLTPGYTQYF. The CDR3 DNA is TGTGCCAGCAGTCTAACCCCGGGATATACGCAGTATTTT.

The chain uses TRBV29-1 and TRBJ2-1; the D is unclear. Germline loops: CDR1 SQVTM, CDR2 ANQGSEA. Trimming left V 3 bases short and J 0 bases short, with 9 bases between. CDR3 length: 14 residues. The CDR3: CSVDPLYSYNEQFF. The CDR3 nucleotides read TGCAGCGTTGACCCACTATACTCCTACAATGAGCAGTTCTTC.

This clonotype appeared a few times. The rearrangement links TRBV5-6 to TRBJ2-1; 7 bases agree with TRBD2. The germline CDR1 and CDR2 sequences are SGHDT and YYEEEE. The CDR3 consists of 16 residues. V shed 0 bases, J shed 7 bases, and the junction held 10 bases outside the gene matches. Here the CDR3 reads CASSLAGGRVRNEQFF. In DNA form, the CDR3 reads TGTGCCAGCAGCTTGGCAGGCGGGAGAGTTAGGAATGAGCAGTTCTTC.

This clonotype was found many times. The V call is TRBV29-1, the J call TRBJ1-1, with D unclear. The CDR3 sequence is 12 residues long. The V gene lost 5 bases and the J gene lost 1 base, with 8 bases spanning the gap. CDR1 and CDR2 from the germline V gene are SQVTM and ANQGSEA. This chain's CDR3 is CSVLGSNTEAFF. The CDR3, as DNA: TGCAGCGTTTTAGGATCGAACACTGAAGCTTTCTTT.

J is TRBJ1-6 and V is TRBV9; D remains ambiguous. Germline CDR1 is SGDLS and CDR2 is YYNGEE. The V end was cut by 0 bases, the J end by 0 bases, with 7 bases between. The CDR3 is 16 amino acids. The CDR3 loop reads CASSVGVSSYNSPLHF. CDR3 sequence (DNA): TGTGCCAGCAGCGTAGGGGTGAGCTCCTATAATTCACCCCTCCACTTT.

This clonotype has ten or more counts. The rearrangement joins TRBV7-9 to TRBJ2-5; 8 bases agree with TRBD1. The CDR3 consists of 14 residues. Germline CDR1 reads SEHNR; CDR2 reads FQNEAQ (reference sequence). The ends lost 5 bases at V and 5 bases at J; junction bases unmatched: 7. CDR3 protein: CASSPGTGGETQYF. Written as DNA, the CDR3 is TGTGCCAGCAGCCCCGGGACAGGTGGTGAGACCCAGTACTTC.